The 26 T cell receptor beta chains presented below share a single source sample, sequenced in a study of blood T cell repertoires in COVID-19. Sequencing was performed with immunoSEQ multiplex PCR; in TCRdb, only in-frame clones are kept and a portion is missing. The profile shows approximately 250,000 clones, approximately 80% of them singletons. The sequenced material came from peripheral blood. These receptors were obtained from a man aged 55 to 70 with acute or convalescent COVID-19.

In the case of this clone: The same CDR3 arises from other DNA sequences in this sample as well. J is TRBJ2-5 and V is TRBV18; 11 nucleotides align to TRBD2. The V gene's germline CDR1 is KGHSH and CDR2 LQKENI. This CDR3 spans 18 amino acids. Trimming took 3 bases from V and 1 from J; bases not matched to a gene: 10. The CDR3 DNA reads TGTGCCAGCTCACCCAGGCTAGCGGGGGGACGGTCCCAAGAGACCCAGTACTTC. Translating gives CASSPRLAGGRSQETQYF.

V usage is TRBV5-1 and J usage is TRBJ2-1; D perhaps matches TRBD2 (5 bases). The CDR3 runs to 15 residues. Trimming cost V 0 bases and J 4 bases, with 11 bases left between them. Germline V CDR1 and CDR2: SGHRS, YFSETQ. The CDR3 DNA reads TGCGCCAGCAGCTTGGTCTCGGAGGAATACAATGAGCAGTTCTTC. As protein: CASSLVSEEYNEQFF.

The V and J genes are TRBV18 and TRBJ2-7; D is possibly TRBD1 (5 bases). Germline V gene lookup returns CDR1 KGHSH and CDR2 LQKENI. With 2 bases removed from V and 3 bases from J, the gap between germline ends came to 8 bases. This CDR3 is 13 amino acids long. This CDR3 is CASSPFQGYEQYF. The CDR3 DNA sequence: TGTGCCAGCTCACCATTCCAGGGCTACGAGCAGTACTTC.

The chain employs TRBV28 and TRBJ2-1; 12 nucleotides match TRBD2. The CDR3 totals 15 residues. Per germline, CDR1 MDHEN and CDR2 SYDVKM. V was pared by 3 bases and J by 7 bases, with 4 bases of the junction left unmatched. CDR3 sequence: CASSLGLAGGNEQFF. The CDR3 DNA is TGTGCCAGCAGTTTGGGGCTAGCGGGAGGGAATGAGCAGTTCTTC.

The rearrangement links TRBV27 to TRBJ1-6, with D possibly TRBD1 on 5 matching bases. Germline loops: CDR1 MNHEY, CDR2 SMNVEV (reference sequence). V shed 2 bases and J shed 9 bases, with 20 bases lying between them. The CDR3 is 17 residues long. CDR3 DNA: TGTGCCAGCAGTTTAAACAGGTTAAGCGTCCCTAGTTCACCCCTCCACTTT. Translated, it gives CASSLNRLSVPSSPLHF.

The V and J genes are TRBV6-5 and TRBJ2-7; 7 bases align to TRBD1. V lost 2 bases to trimming and J lost 8 bases; unmatched junction nucleotides: 3. This CDR3 has 12 amino acids. Per germline, CDR1 MNHEY and CDR2 SVGAGI. The DNA for the CDR3 is TGTGCCAGCAGTTACCGACAGGGCAAGCAGTACTTC. It codes for CASSYRQGKQYF.

The chain employs TRBV6-1 and TRBJ1-2, with 11 bases aligning to TRBD1. The CDR3 contains 14 residues. With 3 bases clipped from V and 8 bases from J, the junction kept 5 bases outside the gene matches. Germline CDR1 reads MNHNS; CDR2 reads SASEGT. The CDR3: CASSEDRGPGGYTF. The DNA of the CDR3 is TGTGCCAGCAGTGAGGACAGGGGGCCTGGGGGCTACACCTTC.

Points on this clone: Other DNA sequences from this sample encode an identical CDR3 as well. This chain connects TRBV19 to TRBJ2-5, with D uncertain. V lost 1 base and J 1 base, leaving 7 bases between the germline ends. Germline CDR1 and CDR2: LNHDA and SQIVND (reference sequence). The CDR3 has 14 residues. The CDR3 sequence: CASSIGNSQETQYF. As DNA, the CDR3 is TGTGCCAGTAGTATAGGCAACTCCCAAGAGACCCAGTACTTC.

This clone was seen a handful of times. The chain links TRBV3-1 (or the pseudogene TRBV3-2) to TRBJ2-1, with D possibly matching TRBD2 (5 bases). With 1 base removed from V and 5 bases from J, the gap between germline ends came to 12 bases. The CDR3 totals 15 residues. Germline lookup yields CDR1 LGHDT and CDR2 YNNKEL (reference sequence). The CDR3 nucleotides are TGTGCCAGCAGCCAAGCCGGGGAGATCCACAATGAGCAGTTCTTC. It translates to CASSQAGEIHNEQFF.

In this sample, this clone turned up a few times. The chain carries TRBV27 and TRBJ2-3, with 14 bases fitting TRBD2. Trimming took 4 bases from V and 6 from J; bases not matched to a gene: 6. CDR3 length equals 16 residues. Germline V gene sequence: CDR1 MNHEY, CDR2 SMNVEV (reference sequence). CDR3 in amino acids: CASSSGLAGVFDTQYF. CDR3 coding DNA: TGTGCCAGCAGTTCGGGACTAGCGGGGGTTTTCGATACGCAGTATTTT.

The V gene is TRBV27, the J gene TRBJ2-3; 14 bases are shared with TRBD2. CDR1 is MNHEY and CDR2 is SMNVEV in the germline V gene (reference sequence). J lost 4 bases, V lost 4 bases, and 16 bases had no gene match. CDR3 length: 20 residues. CDR3 loop: CASSSYPPGLAGAGADTQYF. Here the CDR3 DNA reads TGTGCCAGCAGTTCATACCCTCCGGGACTAGCGGGAGCGGGGGCAGATACGCAGTATTTT.

The gene calls are TRBV10-2 and TRBJ2-5, with 8 positions matching TRBD2. V was pared by 2 bases and J by 2 bases, with 7 bases of the junction left unmatched. This CDR3 is 16 amino acids long. CDR1 and CDR2 from the germline V gene are WSHSY and SAAADI. The CDR3 coding sequence is TGCGCCAGCAGTGAGACCCGGACTAGCCGGCAAGAGACCCAGTACTTC. Amino acids: CASSETRTSRQETQYF.

The chain uses TRBV28 and TRBJ2-1, with D perhaps matching TRBD2 (6 bases). Trimming cost V 5 bases and J 5 bases, with 16 bases left between them. The CDR3 is 15 amino acids. Germline V CDR1 and CDR2: MDHEN, SYDVKM. The CDR3 region is CASSLSGVIDNEQFF. CDR3 sequence (DNA): TGTGCCAGCAGTCTTTCGGGGGTAATCGACAATGAGCAGTTCTTC.

This chain uses TRBV11-2 with TRBJ2-3; TRBD2 might be the D (6 bases). This CDR3 is 14 amino acids long. CDR1 SGHAT and CDR2 FQNNGV come from the germline V gene. V was trimmed by 6 bases and J by 0 bases, leaving 10 bases between them. The CDR3 spells CASRRDFSTDTQYF. The DNA of the CDR3 is TGTGCCAGCAGGCGGGACTTCAGCACAGATACGCAGTATTTT.

CDR3 DNA sequence: TGCGCCAGCAGCCAGGAAGACAGGGATGGCGAAAAACTGTTTTTT. Amino acid sequence: CASSQEDRDGEKLFF. The V gene is TRBV4-1, the J gene TRBJ1-4; 7 bases align to TRBD1. Unmatched junction bases numbered 9, after V lost 3 bases and J lost 8 bases. Germline V gene data show CDR1 as MGHRA and CDR2 as YSYEKL. There are 15 residues in the CDR3.

Only a few counts were recorded for this clone. This chain uses TRBV12-3 or TRBV12-4 with TRBJ2-5; a weak D match, TRBD2 (6 bases). CDR3 length equals 13 residues. The V end was cut by 7 bases, the J end by 1 base, with 10 bases between. The CDR3 region has the DNA TGTGCCAGCAACTGGGGAGGCCAAGAGACCCAGTACTTC. Protein sequence: CASNWGGQETQYF.

Here the CDR3 reads CASSIKGAGLAGGYEQYF. CDR3 nucleotide sequence: TGTGCCAGTAGTATAAAGGGGGCCGGACTAGCGGGCGGCTACGAGCAGTACTTC. The chain joins TRBV19 to TRBJ2-7; 11 bases are shared with TRBD2. From germline, CDR1 is LNHDA and CDR2 SQIVND (reference sequence). The CDR3 sequence is 18 residues long. Losses at the gene ends were 2 bases for V and 3 bases for J; bases not matched to a gene: 12.

The chain has TRBV29-1 and TRBJ2-3, with a possible D match to TRBD2 (7 bases). Germline V lookup: CDR1 SQVTM, CDR2 ANQGSEA. The V and J ends lost 7 bases and 0 bases respectively, with 14 bases between them. The CDR3 contains 14 residues. DNA for the CDR3: TGCAGCGCAAGGGGGGGAACTAGCACAGATACGCAGTATTTT. It specifies CSARGGTSTDTQYF.

The gene calls are TRBV7-2 and TRBJ2-5; D possibly corresponds to TRBD2 (6 bases). The CDR3 length is 15 residues. The ends were cut back, 7 bases at V and 2 bases at J, with 17 bases in the middle. CDR1 is SGHTA and CDR2 is FQGNSA in the germline V gene. The CDR3 here is CASTGRGRTQETQYF. CDR3 in DNA: TGTGCCAGCACGGGGCGGGGCCGAACTCAAGAGACCCAGTACTTC.

The chain couples TRBV2 to TRBJ1-2; a weak D match, TRBD1 (6 bases). Looked up from germline, CDR1 is SNHLY and CDR2 is FYNNEI. Trimming removed 7 bases from V and 7 bases from J, with 19 bases in between. CDR3 length: 14 amino acids. The CDR3 here is CASTILIHRVGYTF. The CDR3 coding sequence is TGTGCCAGCACCATCTTGATTCACAGGGTTGGCTACACCTTC.

The chain has TRBV29-1 and TRBJ2-7; TRBD2 matches at 8 bases. J was trimmed by 4 bases and V by 6 bases; bases with no gene match: 11. The CDR3 spans 14 residues. Germline V CDR1 and CDR2: SQVTM, ANQGSEA. The CDR3 nucleotides are TGCAGCGTACTTATAGCGGGGCTCCAGTACGAGCAGTACTTC. Amino acids: CSVLIAGLQYEQYF.

This sequence joins TRBV18 and TRBJ2-3; D unresolved. This CDR3 comprises 14 residues. Germline CDR1 KGHSH, CDR2 LQKENI. Trimming shortened V by 0 bases and J by 0 bases, and 4 bases separated the two germline ends. The CDR3 protein is CASSPPRSTDTQYF. DNA for the CDR3: TGTGCCAGCTCACCACCGAGGAGCACAGATACGCAGTATTTT.

This sequence joins TRBV2 and TRBJ1-2, with 7 bases lining up with TRBD1. The germline CDR1 and CDR2 sequences are SNHLY and FYNNEI. Trimming took 5 bases from V and 5 from J; bases not matched to a gene: 5. This CDR3 is built from 13 residues. In nucleotides, the CDR3 is TGTGCCAGCAGTCGGACAGGAAGTTATGGCTACACCTTC. Encoded protein: CASSRTGSYGYTF.

The chain is built from TRBV2 and TRBJ2-7, with 7 bases fitting TRBD2. Per germline, CDR1 SNHLY and CDR2 FYNNEI. The CDR3 contains 15 residues. V shed 3 bases and J 2 bases; nucleotides not matched to a gene: 7. DNA of the CDR3: TGTGCCAGCAGTGAGGCGCGGGGGATAACCTACGAGCAGTACTTC. Protein sequence: CASSEARGITYEQYF.

This clone turned up a few times. The CDR3 DNA reads TGTGCCAGCAGCTTTACGGGACTCCAAGTTGAGCAGTTCTTC. Translated: CASSFTGLQVEQFF. The rearrangement uses TRBV7-2 and TRBJ2-1; D is possibly TRBD2 (6 bases). Germline CDR1 and CDR2: SGHTA and FQGNSA. Trimming took off 3 bases at V and 9 bases at J, with 15 bases between the two ends. The CDR3 covers 14 residues.

The chain recombines TRBV27 with TRBJ2-6; 9 positions agree with TRBD1. This CDR3 has 16 amino acids. Germline assignment: CDR1 MNHEY and CDR2 SMNVEV (reference sequence). V trimming: 9 bases; J trimming: 2 bases; junction bases outside the gene matches: 8. The CDR3 here is CASKGQGIAGANVLTF. As DNA, the CDR3 is TGTGCCAGTAAGGGACAGGGAATAGCTGGGGCCAACGTCCTGACTTTC.